The rows below give T cell receptor beta chains drawn from one sample of a study of blood T cell repertoires in COVID-19. Assay: immunoSEQ multiplex PCR; the TCRdb copy retains only in-frame clones and omits some. In the table there are some 120,000 clones, around 82% of which are singletons. Sample: peripheral blood. The receptors derive from a woman aged 25 to 39 who had recovered from COVID-19. CDR3s include the opening cysteine and the closing phenylalanine or tryptophan. A D gene is named only where the DNA matches it firmly. Size values are once, few and many counts, or a class for expanded clones, and some rows have none.

D gene: .
J gene: TRBJ1-5
clone size: few
V gene: TRBV15
CDR3 protein: CATSRWGRAKGNQPQHF
CDR3 DNA: TGTGCCACCAGCCGTTGGGGCAGGGCTAAAGGCAATCAGCCCCAGCATTTT

D gene: TRBD1
J gene: TRBJ2-3
clone size: .
V gene: TRBV24-1
CDR3 protein: CATSDSPQGDTQYF
CDR3 DNA: TGTGCCACCAGTGATTCCCCACAGGGGGATACGCAGTATTTT

D gene: TRBD2
J gene: TRBJ2-7
clone size: .
V gene: TRBV5-1
CDR3 protein: CASSFQREGSDEQYF
CDR3 DNA: TGCGCCAGCAGCTTCCAGCGGGAGGGCAGCGACGAGCAGTACTTC

D gene: TRBD1
J gene: TRBJ1-2
clone size: .
V gene: TRBV19
CDR3 protein: CASMGTGTGDFLYGYTF
CDR3 DNA: TGTGCCAGTATGGGGACCGGGACAGGAGACTTTTTATATGGCTACACCTTC

D gene: TRBD2
J gene: TRBJ2-1
clone size: .
V gene: TRBV7-8
CDR3 protein: CASSPLALTQVIRFNSYNEQFF
CDR3 DNA: TGTGCCAGCAGCCCACTAGCGCTCACCCAAGTAATTAGATTTAACTCCTACAATGAGCAGTTCTTC

D gene: TRBD2
J gene: TRBJ2-3
clone size: .
V gene: TRBV4-2
CDR3 protein: CASSQDPGGGSDTQYF
CDR3 DNA: TGTGCCAGCAGCCAAGATCCGGGGGGGGGTTCAGATACGCAGTATTTT

D gene: TRBD1
J gene: TRBJ2-7
clone size: .
V gene: TRBV5-1
CDR3 protein: CASSLGTGEVSYEQYF
CDR3 DNA: TGCGCCAGCAGCTTGGGGACAGGGGAAGTATCCTACGAGCAGTACTTC

D gene: TRBD2
J gene: TRBJ2-5
clone size: .
V gene: TRBV6-5
CDR3 protein: CASGLAGGETQYF
CDR3 DNA: TGTGCCAGCGGCCTAGCGGGAGGAGAGACCCAGTACTTC

D gene: TRBD1
J gene: TRBJ1-1
clone size: once
V gene: TRBV29-1
CDR3 protein: CSVPDREGTEAFF
CDR3 DNA: TGCAGCGTACCGGACAGGGAAGGGACTGAAGCTTTCTTT

D gene: .
J gene: TRBJ1-5
clone size: .
V gene: TRBV3-1/TRBV3-2
CDR3 protein: CASSQDGQFNQPQHF
CDR3 DNA: TGTGCCAGCAGCCAAGATGGGCAGTTTAATCAGCCCCAGCATTTT

D gene: TRBD1
J gene: TRBJ2-7
clone size: .
V gene: TRBV5-1
CDR3 protein: CASSIYLGTGYEQYF
CDR3 DNA: TGCGCCAGCAGCATATACCTCGGGACAGGGTACGAGCAGTACTTC

D gene: .
J gene: TRBJ2-7
clone size: .
V gene: TRBV4-1
CDR3 protein: CASSQAAWIGVPDEQYF
CDR3 DNA: TGCGCCAGCAGCCAAGCTGCGTGGATCGGAGTTCCTGACGAGCAGTACTTC

D gene: TRBD1
J gene: TRBJ1-5
clone size: .
V gene: TRBV6-1
CDR3 protein: CASSAIGTGKKSVNQPQHF
CDR3 DNA: TGTGCCAGCAGTGCGATTGGGACAGGGAAAAAGAGCGTCAATCAGCCCCAGCATTTT

D gene: .
J gene: TRBJ2-1
clone size: .
V gene: TRBV11-2
CDR3 protein: CASSSGAYNEQFF
CDR3 DNA: TGTGCCAGCAGCTCCGGAGCTTACAATGAGCAGTTCTTC

D gene: TRBD1
J gene: TRBJ2-7
clone size: .
V gene: TRBV5-1
CDR3 protein: CASSLYQGAAYEQYF
CDR3 DNA: TGCGCCAGCAGCTTATATCAGGGGGCAGCCTACGAGCAGTACTTC

D gene: .
J gene: TRBJ2-3
clone size: .
V gene: TRBV5-8
CDR3 protein: CASSLRGAADTQYF
CDR3 DNA: TGTGCCAGCAGCTTGCGGGGGGCCGCAGATACGCAGTATTTT

D gene: .
J gene: TRBJ2-3
clone size: .
V gene: TRBV11-1
CDR3 protein: CASSPLSGTTDTQYF
CDR3 DNA: TGTGCCAGCAGCCCCCTATCGGGTACGACAGATACGCAGTATTTT

D gene: .
J gene: TRBJ2-7
clone size: few
V gene: TRBV18
CDR3 protein: CASSPTVVYEQYF
CDR3 DNA: TGTGCCAGCTCACCGACAGTTGTCTACGAGCAGTACTTC